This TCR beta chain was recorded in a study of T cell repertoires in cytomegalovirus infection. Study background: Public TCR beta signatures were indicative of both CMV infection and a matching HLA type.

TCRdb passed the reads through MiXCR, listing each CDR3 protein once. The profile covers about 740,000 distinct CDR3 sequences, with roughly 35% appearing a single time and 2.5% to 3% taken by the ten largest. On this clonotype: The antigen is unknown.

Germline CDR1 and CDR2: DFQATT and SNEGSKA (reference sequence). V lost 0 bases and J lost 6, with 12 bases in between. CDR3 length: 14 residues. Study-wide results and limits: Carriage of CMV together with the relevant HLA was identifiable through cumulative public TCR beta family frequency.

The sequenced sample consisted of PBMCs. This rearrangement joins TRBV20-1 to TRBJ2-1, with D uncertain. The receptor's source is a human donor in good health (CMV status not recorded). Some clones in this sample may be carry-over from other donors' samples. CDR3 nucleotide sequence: TGCAGTGCTAGAGATGGGCGCGTTACCAATGAGCAGTTCTTC. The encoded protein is CSARDGRVTNEQFF.